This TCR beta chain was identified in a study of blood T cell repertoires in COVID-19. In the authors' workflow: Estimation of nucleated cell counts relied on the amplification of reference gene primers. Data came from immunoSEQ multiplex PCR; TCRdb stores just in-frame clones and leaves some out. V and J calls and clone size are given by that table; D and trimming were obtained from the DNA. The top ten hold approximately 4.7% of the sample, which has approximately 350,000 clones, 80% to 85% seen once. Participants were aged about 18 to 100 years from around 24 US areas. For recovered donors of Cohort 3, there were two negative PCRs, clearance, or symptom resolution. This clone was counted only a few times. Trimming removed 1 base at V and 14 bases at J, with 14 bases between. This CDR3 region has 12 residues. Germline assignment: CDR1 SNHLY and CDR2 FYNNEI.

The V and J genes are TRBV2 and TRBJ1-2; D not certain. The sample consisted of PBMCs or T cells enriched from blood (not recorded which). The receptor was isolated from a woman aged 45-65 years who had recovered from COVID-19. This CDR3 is CASSEGVPPGTF. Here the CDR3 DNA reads TGTGCCAGCAGTGAAGGGGTCCCGCCGGGGACCTTC.